This T cell receptor (beta chain) stems from a study of cytotoxic CD8 clonotypes in ibrutinib-treated CLL (dated by TCRdb to the early 2020s). As for the study more broadly: The cohort included some 14 treatment-naive and about a dozen relapsed/refractory patients; roughly 17 were IGHV unmutated. Partial responses were observed in some 24 patients and complete responses in 2; after a median follow-up of around 64 months, remission was maintained in approximately 14 patients and progression was observed in about twelve. Samples at response were collected after a median of about 12 months of treatment, with a range of about 6 to 40 months. On average, each sample had roughly 260,000 productive templates and almost 95,000 productive rearrangements. Longitudinal samples were available for about 30% of the 86 trial participants. Cryopreserved peripheral blood mononuclear cells were collected before treatment, at response, and at either disease progression or sustained remission. All remission and progressive disease samples were collected while patients were still receiving ibrutinib.

In the paper's terms, the time point label means: approximately 25 months on ibrutinib. For TCR beta library preparation, about 2.1 micrograms of genomic DNA were extracted from the cryopreserved PBMCs. Longitudinal blood samples from CLL patients on ibrutinib monotherapy were analyzed using high-throughput TCR beta sequencing. The patients took part in an open-label, single-center phase 2 trial of ibrutinib monotherapy. The research as a whole found: Baseline clonality exceeded that of age-matched healthy donors and correlated strongly with circulating CD8+ T-cell counts. Clonality rose at ibrutinib response, remained stable during sustained remission, and dropped back toward baseline at progression. Public clonotypes were found to be uncommon and were observed to contract or remain stable during treatment; the increase in clonality was shown to reflect expansion of private clonotypes at ibrutinib response. Sampling times were not matched between patients in sustained remission and patients whose disease was progressing, and lymph node repertoires were not examined.

This clone appeared a few times. Its antigen remains unidentified. No base-level quality is on record; no much larger clone is a single base apart. V lost 3 bases and J lost 3 bases, and the count of bases not matched to a germline gene is 13. CDR3 length: 17 amino acids, cysteine to phenylalanine. The kept DNA is CDR3 alone, 51 bases in frame from the first base. According to the germline V gene, CDR1 reads MDHEN and CDR2 reads SYDVKM. The goal of deep resolution MiSeq sequencing was a depth between 1 in 1 million and 1 in 200,000 T cells, and coverage averaged 10x per clonotype. TCR beta libraries were generated with the immunoSEQ hsTCRB Kit. As for how the authors treated the data: Data were analyzed with ImmunoSEQ Data Assistant and ImmunoSEQ Analyzer, with V, D and J genes assigned per IMGT definitions. Clonality was computed as one minus normalized Shannon entropy of productive rearrangement frequencies, ranging from 0 to 1. Only overrepresented clonotypes making up at least 0.05% of the repertoire of each patient were included in the public clonotype analysis. Roughly 12 age-matched healthy donor repertoires from immuneACCESS were used as controls for clonality. This is the immuneACCESS table as TCRdb keeps it, with only in-frame sequences that have V and J called. A part of the clones is gone; compared with another copy, unresolved V genes explain less than half, and the rest is unexplained. V, J and clone size were drawn from that table, and D and trimming were deduced from the DNA. Here the sample has some 130,000 clones; 80% to 90% occur a single time. Jointly, the top ten make up roughly 1.9% of the sample.

This sequence originates from a human donor with chronic lymphocytic leukemia. The V and J segments used are TRBV28 and TRBJ1-2, with 7 middle bases fitting TRBD1. Sample: PBMCs, taken after 24 months of ibrutinib treatment. The CDR3 amino acid sequence is: CASSLTLQGGGDYGYTF. The sequence in DNA is TGTGCCAGCAGTTTGACCCTTCAGGGGGGAGGTGACTATGGCTACACCTTC.